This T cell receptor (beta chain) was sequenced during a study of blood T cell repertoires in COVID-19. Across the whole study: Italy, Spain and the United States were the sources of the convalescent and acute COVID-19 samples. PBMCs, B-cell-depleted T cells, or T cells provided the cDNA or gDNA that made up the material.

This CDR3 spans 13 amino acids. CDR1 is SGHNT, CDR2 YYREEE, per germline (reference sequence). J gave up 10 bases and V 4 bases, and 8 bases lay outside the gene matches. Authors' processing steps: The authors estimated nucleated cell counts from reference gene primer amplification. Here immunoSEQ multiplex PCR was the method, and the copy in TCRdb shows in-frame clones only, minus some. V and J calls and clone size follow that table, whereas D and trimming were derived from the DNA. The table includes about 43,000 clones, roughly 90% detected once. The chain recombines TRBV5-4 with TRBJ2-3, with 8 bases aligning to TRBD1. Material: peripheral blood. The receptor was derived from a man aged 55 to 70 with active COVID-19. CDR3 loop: CASSRDPGQAQYF. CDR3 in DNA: TGTGCCAGCAGCCGCGACCCGGGACAGGCGCAGTATTTT.